One sample yielded the 5 T cell receptor beta chains listed below, sequenced in a study of post-analysis software for immune sequencing data. General observations from the study: In patients, TRBV5-6, TRBV5-1 and TRBV20-1 belonged to 4 or 5 TRBV segments found more frequently than in controls.

Their recognized antigens are unknown. Unique molecular identifiers tagged the TCR beta cDNA libraries. A single record per CDR3 protein comes from TCRdb applying MiXCR to the PCR reads. In the table there are hundreds of thousands of distinct CDR3 sequences, about 60% of which are singletons. Sequences were obtained from blood. Source of these receptors: a girl aged 2 to 10 with multiple sclerosis.

The chain combines TRBV7-4 with TRBJ2-5; TRBD2 aligns across 9 bases. This CDR3 is 14 amino acids long. Germline V gene sequence: CDR1 SGHVT, CDR2 SQSDAQ. Losses at the gene ends were 5 bases for V and 11 bases for J; bases not matched to a gene: 12. The CDR3 region has the DNA TGTGCCAGCAGCCGGACTAGCGCGGTCAATGAGCAGTACTTC. Its translation: CASSRTSAVNEQYF.

This clonotype turned up a few times. This sequence joins TRBV12-3 or TRBV12-4 and TRBJ2-5, with 8 bases that match TRBD1. The DNA end lines up better with TRBJ2-7; the J call may be wrong. This CDR3 region has 13 residues. CDR3 protein: CASSSGGRYEQYF. In DNA, the CDR3 is TGTGCCAGCAGTTCAGGGGGCCGCTACGAGCAGTACTTC.

This chain joins TRBV3-1 and TRBJ2-5; D gene uncertain. The length of the CDR3 is 16 residues. The germline V gene has CDR1 LGHDT and CDR2 YNNKEL (reference sequence). Trimming removed 4 bases from V and 5 bases from J, with 20 bases in between. The CDR3 region has the DNA TGTGCCAGCAGCCCTAAGAAAGCAGTTCTGAAGGAGACCCAGTACTTC. Translating gives CASSPKKAVLKETQYF.

This clonotype was seen a handful of times. V gene TRBV11-2 combines with J gene TRBJ2-5; D is possibly TRBD2 (5 bases). Trimming stripped 3 bases from V and 3 bases from J, with 14 bases between. The CDR3 has 15 amino acids. CDR1 and CDR2 from the germline V gene are SGHAT and FQNNGV. In DNA form, the CDR3 reads TGTGCCAGCAGCTTGGGTAGGGCGAGGGAAGAGACCCAGTACTTC. This gives the protein CASSLGRAREETQYF.

The rearrangement uses TRBV10-3 and TRBJ2-1; D unresolved. This CDR3 region has 12 residues. From germline, CDR1 is ENHRY and CDR2 SYGVKD. Trimming cost V 4 bases and J 3 bases, with 4 bases left between them. CDR3 sequence reads: CAISGLYNEQFF. CDR3 nucleotide sequence: TGTGCCATCAGTGGACTCTACAATGAGCAGTTCTTC.